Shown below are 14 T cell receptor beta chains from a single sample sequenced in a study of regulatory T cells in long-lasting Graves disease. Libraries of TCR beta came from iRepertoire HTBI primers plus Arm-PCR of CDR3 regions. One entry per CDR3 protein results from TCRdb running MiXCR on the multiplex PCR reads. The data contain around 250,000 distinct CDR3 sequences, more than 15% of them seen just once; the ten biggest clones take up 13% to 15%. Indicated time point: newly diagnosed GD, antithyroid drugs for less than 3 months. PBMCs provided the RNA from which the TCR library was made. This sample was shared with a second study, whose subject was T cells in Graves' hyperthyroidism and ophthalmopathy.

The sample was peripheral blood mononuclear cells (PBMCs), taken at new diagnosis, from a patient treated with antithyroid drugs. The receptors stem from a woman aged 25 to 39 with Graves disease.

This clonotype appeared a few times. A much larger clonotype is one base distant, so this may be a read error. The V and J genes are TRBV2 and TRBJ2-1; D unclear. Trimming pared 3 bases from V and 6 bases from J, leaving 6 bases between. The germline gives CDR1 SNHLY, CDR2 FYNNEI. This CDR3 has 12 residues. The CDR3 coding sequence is TGTGCCAGCAGTGACGGCTTCAATGAGCAGTTCTTC. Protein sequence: CASSDGFNEQFF. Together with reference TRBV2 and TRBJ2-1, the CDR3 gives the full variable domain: EPEVTQTPSHQVTQMGQEVILRCVPISNHLYFYWYRQILGQKVEFLVSFYNNEISEKSEIFDDQFSVERPDGSNFTLKIRSTKLEDSAMYFCASSDGFNEQFFGPGTRLTVL.

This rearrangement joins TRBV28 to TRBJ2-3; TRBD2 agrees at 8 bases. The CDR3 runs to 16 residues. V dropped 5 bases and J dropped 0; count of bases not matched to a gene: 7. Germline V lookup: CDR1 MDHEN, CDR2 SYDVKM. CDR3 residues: CASSIRTSQSTDTQYF. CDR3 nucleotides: TGTGCCAGCAGTATAAGGACTAGCCAGAGCACAGATACGCAGTATTTT.

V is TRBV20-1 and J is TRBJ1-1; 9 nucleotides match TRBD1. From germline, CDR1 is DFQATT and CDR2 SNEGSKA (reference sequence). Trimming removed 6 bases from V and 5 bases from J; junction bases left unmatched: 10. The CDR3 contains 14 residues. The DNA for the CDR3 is TGCAGTGCAACGACCGGGACAGGGAGGACTGAAGCTTTCTTT. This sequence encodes CSATTGTGRTEAFF.

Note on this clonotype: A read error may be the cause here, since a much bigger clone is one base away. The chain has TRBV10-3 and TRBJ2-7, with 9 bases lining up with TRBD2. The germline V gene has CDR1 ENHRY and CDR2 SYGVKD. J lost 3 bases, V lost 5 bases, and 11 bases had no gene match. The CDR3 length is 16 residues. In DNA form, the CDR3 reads TGTGCCATCAGTAGGACCGGGACTAGCAGGGACTACGAGCAGTACTTC. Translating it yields CAISRTGTSRDYEQYF.

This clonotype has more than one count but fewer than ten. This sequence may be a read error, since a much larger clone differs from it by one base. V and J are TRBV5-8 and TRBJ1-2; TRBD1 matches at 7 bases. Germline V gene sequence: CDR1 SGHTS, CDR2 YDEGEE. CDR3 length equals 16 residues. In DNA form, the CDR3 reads TGTGCCAGCAGCTCACCGCCCGGGACAGAAAACTATAGCTACACCTTC. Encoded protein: CASSSPPGTENYSYTF.

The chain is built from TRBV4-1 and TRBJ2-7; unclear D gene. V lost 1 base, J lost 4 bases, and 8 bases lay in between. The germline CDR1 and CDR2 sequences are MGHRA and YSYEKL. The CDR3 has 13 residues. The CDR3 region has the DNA TGCGCCAGCAGCCAAGCCGGCAGGTACGAGCAGTACTTC. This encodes CASSQAGRYEQYF.

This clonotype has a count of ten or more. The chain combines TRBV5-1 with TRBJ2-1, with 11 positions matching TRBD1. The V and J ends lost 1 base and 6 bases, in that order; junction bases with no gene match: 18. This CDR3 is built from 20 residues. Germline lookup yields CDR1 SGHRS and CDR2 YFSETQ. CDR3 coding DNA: TGCGCCAGCAGCTTGTTCCCGACTCCTCTCGGGACAGGGGGGGGCAATGAGCAGTTCTTC. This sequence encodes CASSLFPTPLGTGGGNEQFF.

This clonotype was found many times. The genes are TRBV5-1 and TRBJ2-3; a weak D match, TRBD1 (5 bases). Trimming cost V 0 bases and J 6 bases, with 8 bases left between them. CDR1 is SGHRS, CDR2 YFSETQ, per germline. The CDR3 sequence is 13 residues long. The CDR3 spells CASSLGGRDTQYF. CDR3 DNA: TGCGCCAGCAGCTTGGGGGGCCGTGATACGCAGTATTTT. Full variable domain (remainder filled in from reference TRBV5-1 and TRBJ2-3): KAGVTQTPRYLIKTRGQQVTLSCSPISGHRSVSWYQQTPGQGLQFLFEYFSETQRNKGNFPGRFSGRQFSNSRSEMNVSTLELGDSALYLCASSLGGRDTQYFGPGTRLTVL.

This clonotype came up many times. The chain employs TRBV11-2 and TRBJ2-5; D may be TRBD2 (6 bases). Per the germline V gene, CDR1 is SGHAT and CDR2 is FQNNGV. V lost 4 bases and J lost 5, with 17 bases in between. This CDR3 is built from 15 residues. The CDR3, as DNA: TGTGCCAGCAGCTCCTGGGAGGTCATGGCGGAGACCCAGTACTTC. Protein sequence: CASSSWEVMAETQYF.

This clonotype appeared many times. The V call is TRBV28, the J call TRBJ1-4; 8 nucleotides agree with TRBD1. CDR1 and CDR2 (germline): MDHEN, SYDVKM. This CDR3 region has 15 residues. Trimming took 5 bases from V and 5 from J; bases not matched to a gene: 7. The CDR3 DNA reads TGTGCCAGCAGTCAACAGGGGGGTGTAAATGAAAAACTGTTTTTT. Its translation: CASSQQGGVNEKLFF.

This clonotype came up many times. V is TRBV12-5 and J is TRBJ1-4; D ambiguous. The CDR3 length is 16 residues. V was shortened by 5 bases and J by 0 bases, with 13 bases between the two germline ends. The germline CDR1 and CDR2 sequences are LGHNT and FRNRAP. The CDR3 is CASGPSPTATNEKLFF. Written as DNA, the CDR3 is TGTGCTAGTGGTCCTTCACCCACAGCAACTAATGAAAAACTGTTTTTT.

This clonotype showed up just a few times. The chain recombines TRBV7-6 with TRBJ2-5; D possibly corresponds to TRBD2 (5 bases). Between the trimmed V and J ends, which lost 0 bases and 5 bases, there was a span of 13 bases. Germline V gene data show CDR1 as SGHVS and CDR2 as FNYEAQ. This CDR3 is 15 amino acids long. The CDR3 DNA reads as TGTGCCAGCAGCTTAGCACCGAGGGTTGGGGAGACCCAGTACTTC. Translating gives CASSLAPRVGETQYF.

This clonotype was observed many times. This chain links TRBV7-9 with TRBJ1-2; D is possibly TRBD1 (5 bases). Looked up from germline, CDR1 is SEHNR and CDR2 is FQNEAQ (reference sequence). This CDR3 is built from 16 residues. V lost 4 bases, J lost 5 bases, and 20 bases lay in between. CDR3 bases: TGTGCCAGCAGCTCGCCCGGGACCCTTAGTGGATATGGCTACACCTTC. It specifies CASSSPGTLSGYGYTF.

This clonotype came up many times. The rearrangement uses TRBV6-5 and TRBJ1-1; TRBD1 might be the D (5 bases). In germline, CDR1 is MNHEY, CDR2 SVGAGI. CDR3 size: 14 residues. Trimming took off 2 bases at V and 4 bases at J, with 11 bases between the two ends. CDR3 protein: CASSYEGLGTEAFF. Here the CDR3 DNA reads TGTGCCAGCAGTTACGAGGGGCTCGGCACTGAAGCTTTCTTT.